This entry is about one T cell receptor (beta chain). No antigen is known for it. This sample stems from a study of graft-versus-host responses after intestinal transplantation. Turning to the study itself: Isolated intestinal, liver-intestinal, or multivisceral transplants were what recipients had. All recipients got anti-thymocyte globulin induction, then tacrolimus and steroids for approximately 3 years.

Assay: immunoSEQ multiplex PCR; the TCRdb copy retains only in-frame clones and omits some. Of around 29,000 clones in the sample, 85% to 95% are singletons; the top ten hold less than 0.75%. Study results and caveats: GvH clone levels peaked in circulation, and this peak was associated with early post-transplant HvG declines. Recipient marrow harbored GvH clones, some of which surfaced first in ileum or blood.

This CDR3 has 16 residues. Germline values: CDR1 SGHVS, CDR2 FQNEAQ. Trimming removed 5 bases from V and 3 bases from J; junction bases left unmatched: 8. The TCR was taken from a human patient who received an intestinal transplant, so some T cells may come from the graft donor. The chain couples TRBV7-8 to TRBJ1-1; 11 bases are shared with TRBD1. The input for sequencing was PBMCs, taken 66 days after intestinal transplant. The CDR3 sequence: CASSLGQGARDTEAFF. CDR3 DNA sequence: TGTGCCAGCAGCCTAGGACAGGGGGCGCGCGACACTGAAGCTTTCTTT.